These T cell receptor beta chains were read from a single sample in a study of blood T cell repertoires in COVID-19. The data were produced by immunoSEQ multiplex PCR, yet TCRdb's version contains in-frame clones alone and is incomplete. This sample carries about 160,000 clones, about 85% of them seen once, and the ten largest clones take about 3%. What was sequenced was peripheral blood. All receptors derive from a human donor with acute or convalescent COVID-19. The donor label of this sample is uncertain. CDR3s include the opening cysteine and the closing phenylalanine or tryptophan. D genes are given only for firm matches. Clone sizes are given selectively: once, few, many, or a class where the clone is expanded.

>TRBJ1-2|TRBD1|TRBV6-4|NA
CASSDSPGTATNYGYTF
TGTGCCAGCAGTGACTCGCCCGGGACAGCAACTAACTATGGCTACACCTTC
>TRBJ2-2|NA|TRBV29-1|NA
CSVLAKSRGNTGELFF
TGCAGCGTCCTGGCCAAAAGCAGGGGCAACACCGGGGAGCTGTTTTTT
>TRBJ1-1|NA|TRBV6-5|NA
CASSQQNTEAFF
TGTGCCAGCAGCCAACAGAACACTGAAGCTTTCTTT
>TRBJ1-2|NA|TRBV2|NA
CASMAGTGYGYTF
TGTGCCAGCATGGCAGGTACGGGGTATGGCTACACCTTC
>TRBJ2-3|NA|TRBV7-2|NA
CASSLPSASASLYF
TGTGCCAGCAGCCTACCATCCGCCAGCGCTAGTTTGTATTTT
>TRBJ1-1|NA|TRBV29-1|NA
CSVDGRDTDTEAFF
TGCAGCGTTGATGGGAGGGATACCGACACTGAAGCTTTCTTT
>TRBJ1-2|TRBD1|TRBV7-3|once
CASSSRQGWDGYTF
TGTGCCAGCAGCTCCAGACAGGGGTGGGATGGCTACACCTTC
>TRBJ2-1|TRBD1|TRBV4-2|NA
CASSPPGQGYNEQFF
TGTGCCAGCAGCCCGCCCGGACAGGGATACAATGAGCAGTTCTTC
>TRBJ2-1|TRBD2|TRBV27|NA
CASSLRAGGNEQFF
TGTGCCAGCAGTTTACGAGCGGGGGGCAATGAGCAGTTCTTC
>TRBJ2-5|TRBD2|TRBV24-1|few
CATSDFRRGGETQYF
TGTGCCACCAGTGATTTTCGGCGGGGGGGAGAGACCCAGTACTTC
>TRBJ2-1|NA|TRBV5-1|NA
CASSLEAGSYNEQFF
TGCGCCAGCAGCTTGGAGGCAGGGTCGTACAATGAGCAGTTCTTC
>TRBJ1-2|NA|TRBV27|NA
CASSLFTGRYGYTF
TGTGCCAGCAGTTTATTCACAGGGCGGTATGGCTACACCTTC
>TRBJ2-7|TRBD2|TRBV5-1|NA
CASSPSGGTYEQYF
TGCGCCAGCAGCCCAAGCGGGGGGACCTACGAGCAGTACTTC
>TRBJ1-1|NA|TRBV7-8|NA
CASSQITTGYRTEAFF
TGTGCCAGCAGCCAAATAACTACAGGGTATAGGACTGAAGCTTTCTTT
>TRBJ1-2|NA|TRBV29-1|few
CSAVDLGRAWDYGYTF
TGCAGCGCTGTGGACCTCGGGAGGGCTTGGGACTATGGCTACACCTTC
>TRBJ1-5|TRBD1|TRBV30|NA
CAWSPRTGGGGGNQPQHF
TGTGCCTGGAGCCCACGGACAGGGGGCGGGGGTGGCAATCAGCCCCAGCATTTT
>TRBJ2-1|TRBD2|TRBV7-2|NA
CASSPREAGGGSEQFF
TGTGCCAGCAGCCCTCGCGAAGCGGGGGGGGGAAGCGAGCAGTTCTTC
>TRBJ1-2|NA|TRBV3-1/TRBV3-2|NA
CASSLSTRGNVLGYTF
TGTGCCAGCAGCCTAAGTACCAGGGGAAACGTTCTTGGCTACACCTTC
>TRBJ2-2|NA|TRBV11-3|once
CASRTRGYTGELFF
TGTGCCAGCCGGACCAGGGGATACACCGGGGAGCTGTTTTTT
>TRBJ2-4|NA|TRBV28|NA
CASSSWRLRKNIQYF
TGTGCCAGCAGTTCCTGGAGGCTGAGAAAAAACATTCAGTACTTC
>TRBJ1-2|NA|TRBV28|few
CASTIPDSTRSTF
TGTGCCAGCACTATCCCTGACAGCACCCGCTCCACCTTC
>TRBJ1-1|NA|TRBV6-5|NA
CASSQQGRSTEAFF
TGTGCCAGCAGTCAACAGGGTAGGAGCACTGAAGCTTTCTTT
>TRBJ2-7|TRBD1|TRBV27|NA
CASSLTGREQYF
TGTGCCAGCAGTTTGACAGGGCGCGAGCAGTACTTC
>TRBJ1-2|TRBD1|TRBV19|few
CASSLQGARNYGYTF
TGTGCCAGTAGTCTACAGGGGGCCCGAAACTATGGCTACACCTTC
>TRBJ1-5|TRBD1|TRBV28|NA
CASIQDREGLSVPSNQPQHF
TGTGCCAGCATCCAGGACAGGGAGGGTCTCTCCGTCCCCAGCAATCAGCCCCAGCATTTT
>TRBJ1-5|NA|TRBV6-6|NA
CASRSGDNQPQHF
TGTGCCAGCAGATCAGGGGACAATCAGCCCCAGCATTTT
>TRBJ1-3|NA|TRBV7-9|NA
CASSSAGVGGNTIYF
TGTGCCAGCAGCAGCGCAGGGGTGGGGGGAAACACCATATATTTT
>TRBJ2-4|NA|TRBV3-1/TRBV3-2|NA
CASSSPGGGYAKNIQYF
TGTGCCAGCAGCTCTCCTGGGGGGGGCTATGCCAAAAACATTCAGTACTTC
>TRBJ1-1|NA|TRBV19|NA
CASSPVRRGEAFF
TGTGCCAGTAGCCCCGTGAGACGGGGTGAAGCTTTCTTT
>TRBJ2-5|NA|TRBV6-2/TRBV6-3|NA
CASSYSETQYF
TGTGCCAGCAGTTACAGCGAGACCCAGTACTTC
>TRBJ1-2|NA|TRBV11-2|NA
CASSPDRQYGYTF
TGTGCCAGCAGTCCCGACAGACAGTATGGCTACACCTTC
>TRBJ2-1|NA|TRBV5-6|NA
CASSLFGSSYNEQFF
TGTGCCAGCAGCTTATTTGGGAGCTCCTACAATGAGCAGTTCTTC
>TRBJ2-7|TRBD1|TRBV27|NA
CASSPSRTGHEQYF
TGTGCCAGCAGTCCTTCTCGGACAGGGCACGAGCAGTACTTC
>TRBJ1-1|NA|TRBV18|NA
CASSQGGNTEAFF
TGTGCCAGCTCTCAAGGGGGGAACACTGAAGCTTTCTTT
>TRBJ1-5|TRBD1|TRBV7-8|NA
CASSPGTGDNQPQHF
TGTGCCAGCAGCCCCGGGACAGGCGACAATCAGCCCCAGCATTTT
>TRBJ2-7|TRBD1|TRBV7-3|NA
CASSLGVTGGYEQYF
TGTGCCAGCAGCTTGGGGGTGACAGGGGGATACGAGCAGTACTTC
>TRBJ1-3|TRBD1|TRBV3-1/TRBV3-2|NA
CASRRGLGGNTIYF
TGTGCCAGCAGGAGGGGGCTTGGTGGAAACACCATATATTTT
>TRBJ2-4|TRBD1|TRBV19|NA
CASSIPGQENIQYF
TGTGCCAGTAGTATCCCCGGACAGGAAAACATTCAGTACTTC
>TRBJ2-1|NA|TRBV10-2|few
CASSRDGGWGQPSSYNEQFF
TGCGCCAGCAGTCGCGATGGCGGGTGGGGACAACCAAGCTCCTACAATGAGCAGTTCTTC
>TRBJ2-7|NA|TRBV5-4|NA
CASRPDLISYEQYF
TGTGCCAGCAGACCCGACTTGATCTCCTACGAGCAGTACTTC
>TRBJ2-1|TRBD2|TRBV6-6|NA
CASTIAGAGNEQFF
TGTGCCAGTACGATAGCGGGGGCCGGCAATGAGCAGTTCTTC
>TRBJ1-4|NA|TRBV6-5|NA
CASSSPAGNEKLFF
TGTGCCAGCAGTTCCCCAGCAGGGAATGAAAAACTGTTTTTT
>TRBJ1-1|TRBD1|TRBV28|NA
CASRSQGATMNTEAFF
TGTGCCAGCAGATCCCAGGGGGCAACAATGAACACTGAAGCTTTCTTT
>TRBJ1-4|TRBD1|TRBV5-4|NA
CASSAGTGLGEKLFF
TGTGCCAGCAGCGCCGGGACAGGGCTGGGAGAAAAACTGTTTTTT
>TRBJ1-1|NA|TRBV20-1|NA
CSASLVNTEAFF
TGCAGTGCTAGTTTAGTGAACACTGAAGCTTTCTTT
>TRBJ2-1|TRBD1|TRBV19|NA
CASSIWGQGPYNEQFF
TGTGCCAGTAGTATTTGGGGACAGGGTCCCTACAATGAGCAGTTCTTC